This T cell receptor (beta chain) is from a study of human T cells and chemical hapten exposure. Trimming at V came to 5 bases and at J to 2 bases, leaving 8 bases not matched to a gene. Germline values: CDR1 SGHAT, CDR2 FQDESV (reference sequence). CDR3 length: 16 residues. Time point meaning: patch test 2, 6 weeks after DPC sensitization. Described treatment: therapeutic diphenylcyclopropenone sensitization with weekly scalp DPC. Using its own MiXCR run on the RACE reads, TCRdb lists one record per CDR3 protein. The data hold about 400,000 distinct CDR3 sequences, with about 6% observed a single time.

This sequence was found in a woman younger than 30 with alopecia areata. Some clones in this sample may be carry-over from other donors' samples. The sample was whole blood, taken in connection with sensitization to the hapten diphenylcyclopropenone (DPC). The chain uses TRBV11-1 and TRBJ2-3; 9 nucleotides match TRBD1. CDR3 sequence reads: CASSPRDRGYTDTQYF. CDR3 bases: TGTGCCAGCAGCCCGCGCGACAGGGGGTACACAGATACGCAGTATTTT.